This T cell receptor beta chain was recovered during a study of OX40 agonist ivuxolimab in advanced cancers. Study results and limitations: At doses 0.1 to 3.0 mg/kg, CD4+ and CD8+ clones expanded. Researchers report that CD8+ T cells had, on average, more expanded clones than CD4+.

A word on this clone: The antigen remains unidentified.

CDR1 MNHNS and CDR2 SASEGT come from the germline V gene. The V end lost 0 bases, the J end lost 4 bases, and 12 bases lay between the germline ends. The CDR3 runs to 15 residues. Profiled with immunoSEQ multiplex PCR; TCRdb holds only in-frame clones, not every one. The sample has around 25,000 clones, around 73% seen once; the top ten hold 1.4% to 1.5%. V and J are TRBV6-1 and TRBJ1-1; D uncertain. The sample was CD4+ or CD8+ T cells sorted from blood, taken in a trial of the OX40 agonist ivuxolimab. This TCR came from an adult with an advanced solid tumor such as melanoma, head and neck, liver or kidney cancer. The DNA of the CDR3 is TGTGCCAGCAGTGAAGCATCGGGGTATGGCACTGAAGCTTTCTTT. This gives the protein CASSEASGYGTEAFF.